The text below deals with one TCR beta chain. No antigen is known for it. The input lacks base qualities; no much larger clone sits a single base away. V is pruned by 7 bases and J by 6 bases, leaving 6 bases of the junction without a gene match. Reading from cysteine to phenylalanine, the CDR3 counts 12 amino acids. This entry keeps only the CDR3 DNA: 36 bases, framed from base 1. The germline V gene encodes CDR1 SGHAT and CDR2 FQNNGV. Library construction relied on the immunoSEQ multiplex PCR assay. Rearranged TCR beta chain sequences were amplified with the hsTCRB Kit following the manufacturer's protocol. Sequencing of TCRB libraries was carried out on an Illumina MiSeq. The study's own analysis went as follows. Demultiplexing, trimming and gene mapping were performed with the kit vendor's proprietary platform. TCRdb provides this immuneACCESS table in a form limited to in-frame rearrangements. Some clones are lacking; in checked studies, under half of them reflect an unresolved V gene, and why the rest are absent is not known. That table gives V, J and clone size, and the DNA gave D and trimming. This sample holds about 69,000 clones; around 86% were observed only once. The top ten hold roughly 2% of the sample.

The data were taken from a study of a mutant IDH1 vaccine in newly diagnosed glioma (dated by TCRdb to the early 2020s). In the study overall: Vaccination started 4-6 weeks after radiotherapy alone, or was given together with temozolomide cycles in the groups whose treatment included chemotherapy. Of the approximately 30 treated patients, approximately 62% were male and approximately 38% were female, and the mean age was approximately 41 years. Prior to enrollment, patients had been given standard therapy consisting of radiotherapy alone, temozolomide alone, or radiochemotherapy with temozolomide, with the combination given to most patients. The week-35 safety follow-up took place at visit V12, and the week-47 end of study took place at visit V13. Peripheral blood was collected at six visits: V03 (baseline), V05, V07, V10, V12 and V13. For exploratory analyses, longitudinal TCRB deep sequencing was carried out in 25 treated patients wherever samples were available. General study outcomes and caveats: PBMC samples for TCRB deep sequencing were selected based on availability. Immune responses induced by the vaccine were seen in roughly 95% of patients across multiple MHC alleles. Pseudoprogression seemed to be unrelated to changes in the top peripheral T cell clonotypes found by TCRB sequencing. It was noted by the authors that analyses of patient blood samples could not be reproduced owing to sample limitations.

Taken with the paper, the label for time point translates to: week 35, safety follow-up. Each vaccine dose was 300 ug of a 20-mer mutant IDH1 peptide in Montanide, given subcutaneously with topical imiquimod. Patients were given eight vaccinations, in weeks 1, 3, 5, 7, 11, 15, 19 and 23, which matched visits V03 through V10. Newly diagnosed WHO grade 3 or 4 IDH1-mutant astrocytomas showing loss of nuclear ATRX were present in the donors. The samples were drawn from NOA16, a multicentre, single-arm, open-label phase I trial in Germany that tested a mutant IDH1 peptide vaccine in humans for the first time. Genomic DNA for TCRB sequencing was extracted from EDTA blood using the DNeasy Blood and Tissue Kit.

This clonotype was obtained from a young man with glioma. The rearranged chain carries TRBV11-2 and TRBJ2-7; 7 bases in the middle match TRBD2. The material was PBMCs, obtained from a glioma patient whose treatment included an IDH1 peptide vaccine. The nucleotides read TGTGCCAGCACACCTGGGAGGGGCGAGCAGTACTTC. It is translated as CASTPGRGEQYF.